The 31 T cell receptor beta chains in this list originate from one sample, sequenced in a study of T cell responses to AZD1222 COVID-19 vaccine. TCRdb's table, derived via immunoSEQ multiplex PCR, lists solely in-frame clones and lacks some. Among approximately 150,000 clones, approximately 88% were seen once, and the ten largest hold about 3.7%. Sequences were derived from peripheral blood, sampled on day 0 of MenACWY control vaccination. The receptors were sampled from an adult in good health.

The gene calls are TRBV10-3 and TRBJ1-5; no clear D. CDR3 length equals 16 residues. Trimming removed 3 bases at V and 0 bases at J, with 12 bases between. Germline V CDR1 and CDR2: ENHRY, SYGVKD. In nucleotides, the CDR3 is TGTGCCATCAGTGATTTTGCTCAGGTTAGCAATCAGCCCCAGCATTTT. Translation: CAISDFAQVSNQPQHF.

This sequence joins TRBV7-9 and TRBJ1-2; perhaps TRBD1 as D (6 bases). The V gene's germline CDR1 is SEHNR and CDR2 FQNEAQ (reference sequence). The V end lost 1 base, the J end lost 7 bases, and 16 bases lay between the germline ends. This CDR3 has 15 amino acids. The DNA of the CDR3 is TGTGCCAGCAGCTTAGAGGGGCGGGGGCTCGGTGGCTACACCTTC. This codes for CASSLEGRGLGGYTF.

The rearrangement links TRBV10-3 to TRBJ2-7; D gene ambiguous. CDR3 length: 12 amino acids. V was shortened by 2 bases and J by 5 bases, with 7 bases between the two germline ends. Germline CDR1 ENHRY, CDR2 SYGVKD. The CDR3 coding sequence is TGTGCCATCAGTGAGGGGGAACACGAGCAGTACTTC. Translating it yields CAISEGEHEQYF.

The rearrangement joins TRBV3-1 (or the pseudogene TRBV3-2) to TRBJ2-7; D unresolved. Per germline, CDR1 LGHDT and CDR2 YNNKEL (reference sequence). The CDR3 length is 12 residues. Trimming took 1 base from V and 0 from J, leaving 1 base between them. The CDR3: CASSQASYEQYF. CDR3 nucleotide sequence: TGTGCCAGCAGCCAAGCCTCCTACGAGCAGTACTTC.

The chain employs TRBV12-1 and TRBJ2-7; the table gives TRBD2 as D, unverified against the DNA. TRBV12-1 is given as a pseudogene. This CDR3 contains 14 residues. The DNA of the CDR3 is TGTGCCAGCATGGGACTAGCGGGAGTTAACGAGCAGTACTTC. This sequence encodes CASMGLAGVNEQYF.

This chain connects TRBV3-1 (or the pseudogene TRBV3-2) to TRBJ2-3; 9 positions agree with TRBD1. The germline CDR1 and CDR2 sequences are LGHDT and YNNKEL (reference sequence). The CDR3 has 13 amino acids. V shed 4 bases and J 6 bases; nucleotides not matched to a gene: 2. The CDR3 DNA follows: TGTGCCAGCAGCCCCGGGACAGGGGATACGCAGTATTTT. It is translated as CASSPGTGDTQYF.

The V call is TRBV4-1, the J call TRBJ1-1; no reliable D call. V lost 2 bases and J lost 1, with 11 bases in between. Germline CDR1 is MGHRA and CDR2 is YSYEKL. This CDR3 spans 15 amino acids. The CDR3 is CASSQFVGTNTEAFF. DNA of the CDR3: TGCGCCAGCAGCCAATTCGTAGGTACGAACACTGAAGCTTTCTTT.

Of note for this clone: At one of its ends the junction is not consistent with the germline gene, which may arise from a read error. This chain joins TRBV7-7 and TRBJ2-4, with TRBD2 matching over 12 bases. CDR1 SSHAT and CDR2 FNYEAQ come from the germline V gene (reference sequence). The CDR3 length is 20 residues. CDR3 bases: TGTGCTAGCAGCTGGCCGGGACTAGCGGGTCTGACTGTAGCCAAAAACATTCAGTACTTC. Translation gives CASSWPGLAGLTVAKNIQYF.

The chain recombines TRBV6-2 or TRBV6-3 with TRBJ2-7; D perhaps matches TRBD1 (5 bases). V was cut by 4 bases and J by 7 bases, with 14 bases left in between. The germline V gene has CDR1 MNHEY and CDR2 SVGEGT. The CDR3 runs to 13 residues. The CDR3 DNA follows: TGTGCCAGCAGTTGGGGCACCCTGGGGGAGCAGTACTTC. It is translated as CASSWGTLGEQYF.

This chain links TRBV3-1 (or the pseudogene TRBV3-2) with TRBJ2-5; no clear D gene. V lost 2 bases and J lost 1, with 5 bases in between. Germline V gene sequence: CDR1 LGHDT, CDR2 YNNKEL (reference sequence). The CDR3 totals 13 residues. The DNA of the CDR3 is TGTGCCAGCAGCCAACAGGCCCAAGAGACCCAGTACTTC. Protein product: CASSQQAQETQYF.

The chain employs TRBV18 and TRBJ2-7; the match to TRBD2 covers 8 bases. CDR1 is KGHSH and CDR2 is LQKENI in the germline V gene. Trimming cost V 2 bases and J 6 bases; bases outside gene matches: 9. CDR3 length equals 15 residues. The DNA of the CDR3 is TGTGCCAGCTCACCAGTCAGCGGGAGTCCCATCGAGCAGTACTTC. It encodes CASSPVSGSPIEQYF.

A single count supports this clone. V is TRBV6-2 or TRBV6-3 and J is TRBJ2-3; D perhaps matches TRBD2 (6 bases). Trimming took 2 bases from V and 7 from J, leaving 7 bases between them. This CDR3 region has 12 residues. The germline gives CDR1 MNHEY, CDR2 SVGEGT. The DNA for the CDR3 is TGTGCCAGCAGTTACGGGGGGTATACGCAGTATTTT. This translates into CASSYGGYTQYF.

The rearrangement links TRBV10-3 to TRBJ2-1; D is perhaps TRBD1 (6 bases). Per the germline V gene, CDR1 is ENHRY and CDR2 is SYGVKD. The CDR3 has 14 amino acids. V was clipped by 5 bases and J by 3 bases, with 11 bases between them. Written as DNA, the CDR3 is TGTGCCATCAGTACCGGGACAAACTACAATGAGCAGTTCTTC. Amino acid sequence: CAISTGTNYNEQFF.

The J gene is TRBJ1-1, the V gene TRBV14, with D perhaps TRBD1 (6 bases). Trimming removed 0 bases at V and 5 bases at J, with 13 bases between. The CDR3 is 15 amino acids. Germline-derived CDR1 and CDR2 are SGHDN and FVKESK. In nucleotides, the CDR3 is TGTGCCAGCAGCCAAGACAGGGGTCTAAGAACTGAAGCTTTCTTT. It specifies CASSQDRGLRTEAFF.

In regard to this clone: Relative to the germline gene, one junction end is altered; a read error may explain this. The chain carries TRBV9 and TRBJ2-7; D may be TRBD1 (6 bases). The CDR3 runs 11 residues. Germline V gene sequence: CDR1 SGDLS, CDR2 YYNGEE. The CDR3 sequence: CASSVNRDFAF. The CDR3 coding sequence is TGTGCCAGCAGCGTAAACAGGGATTTTGCCTTC. Looking up the rest from reference TRBV9 and TRBJ2-7 gives the full variable domain: DSGVTQTPKHLITATGQRVTLRCSPRSGDLSVYWYQQSLDQGLQFLIQYYNGEERAKGNILERFSAQQFPDLHSELNLSSLELGDSALYFCASSVNRDFAFGPGTRLTVT.

The chain recombines TRBV5-1 with TRBJ1-4, with TRBD1 as a possible D gene (6 bases). Trimming removed 3 bases from V and 8 bases from J, with 20 bases in between. This CDR3 is 16 amino acids long. Germline assignment: CDR1 SGHRS and CDR2 YFSETQ. CDR3: CASSSAVQGLEEKLFF. The CDR3 DNA follows: TGCGCCAGCAGCTCGGCGGTACAGGGACTGGAGGAAAAACTGTTTTTT. The variable domain in full, completed from reference TRBV5-1 and TRBJ1-4, reads KAGVTQTPRYLIKTRGQQVTLSCSPISGHRSVSWYQQTPGQGLQFLFEYFSETQRNKGNFPGRFSGRQFSNSRSEMNVSTLELGDSALYLCASSSAVQGLEEKLFFGSGTQLSVL.

The chain carries TRBV7-3 and TRBJ2-1, with unresolved D. Per germline, CDR1 SGHTA and CDR2 FQGTGA. Trimming cost V 5 bases and J 7 bases, with 12 bases left between them. CDR3 length equals 13 residues. The CDR3 nucleotides read TGTGCCAGCAGCCCGAACGAGAGAAATGAGCAGTTCTTC. This encodes CASSPNERNEQFF.

The rearrangement joins TRBV10-3 to TRBJ2-7, with 7 bases identical to TRBD2. The CDR3 sequence is 14 residues long. Germline-derived CDR1 and CDR2 are ENHRY and SYGVKD. The V and J ends lost 5 bases and 2 bases, in that order; junction bases with no gene match: 6. The CDR3 sequence is CAISPSSGTYEQYF. Written as DNA, the CDR3 is TGTGCCATCAGTCCCTCTAGCGGCACCTACGAGCAGTACTTC.

This clone has only one observation. The gene calls are TRBV9 and TRBJ1-5; no firm D call. The V and J ends lost 4 bases and 2 bases respectively, with 19 bases between them. The germline V gene has CDR1 SGDLS and CDR2 YYNGEE. CDR3 length: 17 residues. The DNA of the CDR3 is TGTGCCAGCAGCCGATGGGGAGAGGTGGGCGGCAATCAGCCCCAGCATTTT. Encoded protein: CASSRWGEVGGNQPQHF.

This clone has only one observation. Other DNA sequences in this sample translate to the same CDR3. This rearrangement joins TRBV28 to TRBJ1-5, with 8 bases identical to TRBD1. Germline CDR1 and CDR2: MDHEN and SYDVKM. With V trimmed by 5 bases and J by 7 bases, 7 bases remained unmatched. There are 14 residues in the CDR3. CDR3 DNA: TGTGCCAGCAGTCTACAGGGGGGGGGCCAGCCCCAGCATTTT. Residues: CASSLQGGGQPQHF.

The J gene is TRBJ1-6, the V gene TRBV19, with 8 bases matching TRBD1. The germline gives CDR1 LNHDA, CDR2 SQIVND (reference sequence). The CDR3 length is 19 residues. J was trimmed by 2 bases and V by 1 base; bases with no gene match: 10. The CDR3 loop reads CASSIATGQGPTYNSPLHF. The DNA for the CDR3 is TGTGCCAGTAGTATAGCGACCGGACAGGGCCCTACCTATAATTCACCCCTCCACTTT.

The CDR3 nucleotides are TGTGCCAGCTCACCACGGGCAGGGATAGGTGAAGCTTTCTTT. Protein sequence: CASSPRAGIGEAFF. The chain carries TRBV18 and TRBJ1-1; perhaps TRBD1 as D (5 bases). The germline CDR1 and CDR2 sequences are KGHSH and LQKENI. The length of the CDR3 is 14 residues. The V end was cut by 1 base, the J end by 7 bases, with 13 bases between.

V usage is TRBV5-5 and J usage is TRBJ2-7, with 11 bases matching TRBD2. CDR1 is SGHKS, CDR2 YYEKEE, per germline (reference sequence). This CDR3 has 17 residues. J gave up 6 bases and V 2 bases, and 13 bases lay outside the gene matches. The CDR3 DNA sequence: TGTGCCAGCAGCTTAGAACTAGCGGGGGCCGCTTCCCTCGAGCAGTACTTC. This codes for CASSLELAGAASLEQYF.

The chain uses TRBV6-5 and TRBJ1-1; D call uncertain. Germline V CDR1 and CDR2: MNHEY, SVGAGI. V was clipped by 4 bases and J by 3 bases, with 12 bases between them. The length of the CDR3 is 14 residues. CDR3: CASSSKDRYTEAFF. The CDR3 nucleotides read TGTGCCAGCAGTTCCAAGGATCGTTACACTGAAGCTTTCTTT.

The chain employs TRBV5-1 and TRBJ2-2; 8 bases align to TRBD2. This CDR3 contains 16 residues. Germline V gives CDR1 SGHRS, CDR2 YFSETQ. V gave up 0 bases and J gave up 2 bases; unmatched junction bases: 3. This CDR3 is CASSLASGSNTGELFF. The CDR3 coding sequence is TGCGCCAGCAGCTTGGCTAGCGGGTCCAACACCGGGGAGCTGTTTTTT.

This rearrangement joins TRBV9 to TRBJ1-2; TRBD1 agrees at 9 bases. Germline V gene lookup returns CDR1 SGDLS and CDR2 YYNGEE. Trimming removed 4 bases from V and 6 bases from J; junction bases left unmatched: 10. The CDR3 totals 15 residues. Here the CDR3 DNA reads TGTGCCAGCAGCCTGGGACAGGGCCTATTTAATGGCTACACCTTC. Protein: CASSLGQGLFNGYTF.

The chain has TRBV4-1 and TRBJ1-5, with D perhaps matching TRBD1 (6 bases). Trimming took off 4 bases at V and 4 bases at J, with 11 bases between the two ends. CDR1 is MGHRA and CDR2 is YSYEKL in the germline V gene. CDR3 size: 14 residues. CDR3 in amino acids: CASSPLDSNQPQHF. For the CDR3, the DNA is TGCGCCAGCAGCCCACTGGACAGTAATCAGCCCCAGCATTTT.

The V gene is TRBV15, the J gene TRBJ2-1; D is perhaps TRBD1 (5 bases). CDR1 and CDR2 (germline): LNHNV, YYDKDF (reference sequence). V shed 2 bases and J shed 7 bases, with 15 bases lying between them. The CDR3 sequence is 15 residues long. CDR3 nucleotides: TGTGCCACCAGCAGACAAGGAACAGGAAGGAATGAGCAGTTCTTC. It yields the protein CATSRQGTGRNEQFF.

The gene calls are TRBV25-1 and TRBJ1-4, with 11 bases identical to TRBD1. V lost 4 bases and J lost 10; bases outside the gene matches: 14. The CDR3 has 17 residues. Per germline, CDR1 MGHDK and CDR2 SYGVNS. For the CDR3, the DNA is TGTGCCAGCAGTGTCGCCAAGCCGGGACAGGGGGGCGGAAAACTGTTTTTT. This translates into CASSVAKPGQGGGKLFF.

This chain links TRBV7-6 with TRBJ2-2, with 8 bases identical to TRBD2. This CDR3 comprises 15 residues. The germline V gene encodes CDR1 SGHVS and CDR2 FNYEAQ. After removal of 5 bases from V and 6 bases from J, the junction contained 8 bases not matched to a gene. For the CDR3, the DNA is TGTGCCAGCAGCCTATCCGGGACTAGTCCCGGGGAGCTGTTTTTT. It specifies CASSLSGTSPGELFF. Filled out from reference TRBV7-6 and TRBJ2-2, the complete variable domain reads GAGVSQSPRYKVTKRGQDVALRCDPISGHVSLYWYRQALGQGPEFLTYFNYEAQQDKSGLPNDRFSAERPEGSISTLTIQRTEQRDSAMYRCASSLSGTSPGELFFGEGSRLTVL.

CDR3 sequence: CASKVGSSYNEQFF. The CDR3 bases are TGTGCCAGTAAAGTCGGGAGCTCCTACAATGAGCAGTTCTTC. This chain links TRBV19 with TRBJ2-1; D is possibly TRBD2 (6 bases). The germline V gene has CDR1 LNHDA and CDR2 SQIVND (reference sequence). The ends were cut back, 7 bases at V and 0 bases at J, with 10 bases in the middle. The CDR3 consists of 14 residues.